A single sample gave rise to the 25 T cell receptor beta chains below, sequenced in a study of beta chain features in type 1 diabetes. Expressed TCRB transcripts were sequenced after all isolated RNA was converted to cDNA. Only in-frame clones appear in the TCRdb table, and some are missing; sequencing was by immunoSEQ multiplex PCR. The sample lists about 150,000 clones; roughly 10% were seen once. Sequencing was carried out using central memory CD4+ T cells from blood. These receptors were taken from a man younger than 30 in good health.

The genes are TRBV27 and TRBJ2-5; TRBD2 agrees at 15 bases. The CDR3 covers 20 residues. Germline loops: CDR1 MNHEY, CDR2 SMNVEV (reference sequence). V was clipped by 5 bases and J by 7 bases; unmatched bases: 20. The CDR3 spells CASSHWTSGREKGRSGTQYF. The CDR3, as DNA: TGTGCCAGCAGTCACTGGACTAGCGGGAGGGAAAAGGGACGAAGCGGGACCCAGTACTTC.

The V gene is TRBV5-1, the J gene TRBJ1-2; D gene uncertain. Germline-derived CDR1 and CDR2 are SGHRS and YFSETQ. V was cut by 4 bases and J by 0 bases, with 16 bases left in between. The CDR3 has 16 residues. CDR3 nucleotide sequence: TGCGCCAGCAGCGGCAGTAGCCGGGGAGCTAACTATGGCTACACCTTC. Protein sequence: CASSGSSRGANYGYTF.

V gene TRBV6-1 combines with J gene TRBJ2-5; the D gene is possibly TRBD1 (5 bases). V lost 2 bases and J 5 bases, leaving 12 bases between the germline ends. Germline CDR1 reads MNHNS; CDR2 reads SASEGT. The CDR3 consists of 14 residues. CDR3 bases: TGTGCCAGCAGTGAACCAGGGATGGGGGAGACCCAGTACTTC. Translation: CASSEPGMGETQYF.

The chain carries TRBV6-6 and TRBJ1-2, with no clear D. The CDR3 contains 15 residues. Looked up from germline, CDR1 is MNHNY and CDR2 is SVGAGI (reference sequence). V was cut by 0 bases and J by 5 bases, with 13 bases left in between. CDR3 residues: CASSYSEKTVYGYTF. The CDR3, as DNA: TGTGCCAGCAGTTACTCAGAAAAGACGGTATATGGCTACACCTTC.

This clone was counted between two and nine times. In DNA form, the CDR3 reads TGTGCCAGCAGCAAAGAGGCAGGGGAGTATGGCTACACCTTC. Translation: CASSKEAGEYGYTF. The chain couples TRBV21-1 to TRBJ1-2; the table's D call of TRBD1 was not tested on the DNA. TRBV21-1 is described as a pseudogene. The length of the CDR3 is 14 residues.

Comments on this clone: This CDR3 is also generated by other DNA sequences in the sample. The chain recombines TRBV2 with TRBJ2-7, with 7 bases fitting TRBD1. The CDR3 consists of 12 residues. J lost 3 bases, V lost 5 bases, and 1 base had no gene match. CDR1 and CDR2 from the germline V gene are SNHLY and FYNNEI. As DNA, the CDR3 is TGTGCCAGCAGTAGGACAGGCTACGAGCAGTACTTC. Amino acids: CASSRTGYEQYF.

The chain employs TRBV30 and TRBJ1-2; D remains unclear. The germline V gene encodes CDR1 GTSNPN and CDR2 SVGIG (reference sequence). The CDR3 is made up of 14 amino acids. V lost 0 bases to trimming and J lost 4 bases, with 12 bases between them. The CDR3 region is CAWSVPGGSYGYTF. Here the CDR3 DNA reads TGTGCCTGGAGTGTACCGGGCGGATCCTATGGCTACACCTTC.

This clone was seen at least ten times. Other DNA sequences within the sample encode an identical CDR3. V gene TRBV7-6 combines with J gene TRBJ2-3, with D tentatively TRBD1 or TRBD2 (5 bases each). This CDR3 region has 15 residues. With 8 bases removed from V and 1 base from J, the gap between germline ends came to 16 bases. Germline CDR1 is SGHVS and CDR2 is FNYEAQ. The CDR3 loop reads CASAPMGRGTDTQYF. The CDR3, as DNA: TGTGCCAGCGCTCCAATGGGGCGGGGCACAGATACGCAGTATTTT.

The chain carries TRBV7-9 and TRBJ2-7; unclear D gene. The CDR3 totals 14 residues. V was shortened by 1 base and J by 3 bases, with 10 bases between the two germline ends. Germline V CDR1 and CDR2: SEHNR, FQNEAQ (reference sequence). The CDR3 DNA is TGTGCCAGCAGCTTAGTCGGCACCGACTACGAGCAGTACTTC. It specifies CASSLVGTDYEQYF.

The V gene is TRBV28, the J gene TRBJ2-7, with 9 nucleotides matching TRBD1. The CDR3 runs 14 residues. Germline trimming cut 2 bases from V and 3 bases from J; bases unmatched to any gene: 2. Germline loops: CDR1 MDHEN, CDR2 SYDVKM. CDR3 loop: CASSLVDRGYEQYF. CDR3 in DNA: TGTGCCAGCAGTTTAGTGGACAGGGGCTACGAGCAGTACTTC.

The CDR3 loop is CSVEGGQSYGYTF. The DNA for the CDR3 is TGCAGCGTTGAAGGTGGGCAGAGCTATGGCTACACCTTC. The chain is built from TRBV29-1 and TRBJ1-2; D remains unclear. Germline CDR1 reads SQVTM; CDR2 reads ANQGSEA. V lost 1 base and J lost 4, with 10 bases in between. The CDR3 covers 13 residues. The full variable domain, rest sourced from reference TRBV29-1 and TRBJ1-2, is SAVISQKPSRDICQRGTSLTIQCQVDSQVTMMFWYRQQPGQSLTLIATANQGSEATYESGFVIDKFPISRPNLTFSTLTVSNMSPEDSSIYLCSVEGGQSYGYTFGSGTRLTVV.

This clone was counted only a few times. This rearrangement joins TRBV7-3 to TRBJ2-7, with 7 bases matching TRBD1. This CDR3 spans 13 amino acids. CDR1 is SGHTA, CDR2 FQGTGA, per germline. Unmatched junction bases numbered 5, after V lost 5 bases and J lost 4 bases. CDR3 bases: TGTGCCAGCAGCAAAGGGACAGAGTACGAGCAGTACTTC. This gives the protein CASSKGTEYEQYF.

V and J are TRBV7-2 and TRBJ2-3, with TRBD2 identical over 7 bases. Germline V lookup: CDR1 SGHTA, CDR2 FQGNSA. This CDR3 is 16 amino acids long. The V segment lost 5 bases and the J segment 2 bases; nucleotides outside the gene matches: 10. In DNA, the CDR3 is TGTGCCAGCAGCCCCCGGGGCGCGGGAGTCACAGATACGCAGTATTTT. It specifies CASSPRGAGVTDTQYF.

This clone was observed many times. The J gene is TRBJ1-1, the V gene TRBV28; tentatively, D is TRBD1 (6 bases). CDR1 and CDR2 from the germline V gene are MDHEN and SYDVKM. The CDR3 runs 12 residues. V was clipped by 6 bases and J by 10 bases, with 15 bases between them. CDR3 sequence (DNA): TGTGCCAGCAGCGGGGGCCCGAGGAGAGCTTTCTTT. Its protein is CASSGGPRRAFF.

V usage is TRBV7-2 and J usage is TRBJ2-1; 10 nucleotides agree with TRBD2. V lost 3 bases and J lost 4; bases outside the gene matches: 12. This CDR3 has 18 amino acids. The germline V gene encodes CDR1 SGHTA and CDR2 FQGNSA. The CDR3 reads CASSFPTGGGLAYNEQFF. The DNA for the CDR3 is TGTGCCAGCAGCTTTCCCACCGGTGGGGGACTAGCGTACAATGAGCAGTTCTTC.

This clone was found a few times. The rearrangement links TRBV29-1 to TRBJ1-2; 11 positions agree with TRBD1. With 1 base clipped from V and 5 bases from J, the junction kept 6 bases outside the gene matches. CDR3 size: 15 residues. Germline V gives CDR1 SQVTM, CDR2 ANQGSEA. CDR3 region: CSVEGDRGTLYGYTF. The CDR3 DNA reads as TGCAGCGTTGAAGGGGACAGGGGGACCCTTTATGGCTACACCTTC.

This clone came up many times. The rearrangement links TRBV25-1 to TRBJ2-1; possible D gene TRBD1, 5 bases. The CDR3 runs to 14 residues. Germline assignment: CDR1 MGHDK and CDR2 SYGVNS. V gave up 4 bases and J gave up 3 bases, with 10 bases separating them. CDR3 residues: CASSVRAGYNEQFF. In DNA, the CDR3 is TGTGCCAGCAGTGTCAGGGCTGGCTACAATGAGCAGTTCTTC.

This clone turned up a few times. The chain employs TRBV5-1 and TRBJ2-3; tentative D call: TRBD2 (6 bases). Germline CDR1 and CDR2: SGHRS and YFSETQ. This CDR3 is 16 amino acids long. V lost 0 bases to trimming and J lost 0 bases, with 11 bases between them. The CDR3 DNA sequence: TGCGCCAGCAGCTTGGGCGGGGTAATCAGCACAGATACGCAGTATTTT. It encodes CASSLGGVISTDTQYF.

This clone was seen a few times. The chain has TRBV10-3 and TRBJ1-6, with D possibly TRBD1 on 5 matching bases. There are 14 residues in the CDR3. CDR1 and CDR2 from the germline V gene are ENHRY and SYGVKD. The germline V and J ends were trimmed by 0 bases and 10 bases, with 10 bases remaining between them. The CDR3 region has the DNA TGTGCCATCAGTGAGTCAGGGGCTGGCTCACCCCTCCACTTT. Translated, it gives CAISESGAGSPLHF.

This chain joins TRBV9 and TRBJ1-1, with a possible D match to TRBD1 (6 bases). The CDR3 is made up of 16 amino acids. Trimming shortened V by 4 bases and J by 10 bases, and 26 bases separated the two germline ends. CDR1 and CDR2 from the germline V gene are SGDLS and YYNGEE. The CDR3 DNA sequence: TGTGCCAGCAGCCCCCCTTTTAATACAGGGCCTTCGGGAGCTTTCTTT. This sequence encodes CASSPPFNTGPSGAFF.

V usage is TRBV7-2 and J usage is TRBJ2-6; no firm D call. The CDR3 spans 16 residues. Trimming stripped 5 bases from V and 1 base from J, with 12 bases between. Germline V gives CDR1 SGHTA, CDR2 FQGNSA. CDR3 sequence: CASSPTRPSGANVLTF. Written as DNA, the CDR3 is TGTGCCAGCAGCCCGACTCGCCCTTCTGGGGCCAACGTCCTGACTTTC.

There are many counts of this clone. This chain uses TRBV11-2 with TRBJ2-1; the D gene is possibly TRBD1 (6 bases). The CDR3 is made up of 18 amino acids. The V end was cut by 4 bases, the J end by 0 bases, with 19 bases between. CDR1 is SGHAT and CDR2 is FQNNGV in the germline V gene. CDR3 nucleotides: TGTGCCAGCAGCTCAGGGGTGGGGGCCTTAAGCTCCTACAATGAGCAGTTCTTC. It translates to CASSSGVGALSSYNEQFF.

The V and J genes are TRBV7-9 and TRBJ2-3, with 8 nucleotides matching TRBD1. Looked up from germline, CDR1 is SEHNR and CDR2 is FQNEAQ (reference sequence). The CDR3 length is 15 residues. V was pared by 1 base and J by 2 bases, with 2 bases of the junction left unmatched. In DNA, the CDR3 is TGTGCCAGCAGCTTAGGGGACAGGAACACAGATACGCAGTATTTT. Protein: CASSLGDRNTDTQYF.

The V call is TRBV5-6, the J call TRBJ2-3, with D possibly TRBD1 on 6 matching bases. This CDR3 spans 15 amino acids. V lost 0 bases and J 0 bases, leaving 8 bases between the germline ends. Germline values: CDR1 SGHDT, CDR2 YYEEEE. The CDR3 DNA follows: TGTGCCAGCAGCTTGGGGGGGCGAAGCACAGATACGCAGTATTTT. This sequence encodes CASSLGGRSTDTQYF.

The sample holds a few counts of this clone. The chain carries TRBV29-1 and TRBJ1-1; no firm D call. Germline CDR1 and CDR2: SQVTM and ANQGSEA. V was cut by 4 bases and J by 7 bases, with 10 bases left in between. The CDR3 totals 11 residues. As DNA, the CDR3 is TGCAGCGTTGCCTACGGTTATGAAGCTTTCTTT. Its protein is CSVAYGYEAFF.